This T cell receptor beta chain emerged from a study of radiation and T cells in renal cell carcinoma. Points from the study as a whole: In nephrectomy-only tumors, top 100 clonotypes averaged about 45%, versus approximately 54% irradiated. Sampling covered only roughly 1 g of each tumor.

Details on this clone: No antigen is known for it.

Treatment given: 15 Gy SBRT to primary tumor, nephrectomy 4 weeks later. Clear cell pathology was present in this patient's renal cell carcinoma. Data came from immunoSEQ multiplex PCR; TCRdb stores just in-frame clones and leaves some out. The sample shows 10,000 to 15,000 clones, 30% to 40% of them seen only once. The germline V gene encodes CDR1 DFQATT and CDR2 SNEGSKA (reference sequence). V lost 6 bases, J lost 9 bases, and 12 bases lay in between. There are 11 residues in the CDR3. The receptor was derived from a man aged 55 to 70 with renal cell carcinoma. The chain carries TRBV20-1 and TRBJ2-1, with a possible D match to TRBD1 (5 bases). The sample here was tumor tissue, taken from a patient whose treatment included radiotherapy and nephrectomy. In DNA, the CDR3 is TGCAGTGCGGCAGGGCCGGGTGAGCAGTTCTTC. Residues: CSAAGPGEQFF.